This T cell receptor beta chain was retrieved from a study of T cell changes during pregnancy in multiple sclerosis. The method was immunoSEQ multiplex PCR; TCRdb's version includes in-frame clones alone and lacks a portion of them. The repertoire includes 84,000 or so clones, 90% to 95% of them detected once, and about 0.84% sits in the top ten. V was cut by 1 base and J by 5 bases, with 9 bases left in between. Germline lookup yields CDR1 SGHAT and CDR2 FQDESV (reference sequence). The CDR3 has 14 residues. V usage is TRBV11-1 and J usage is TRBJ2-1; D gene unclear. The sequence was obtained from a female donor with multiple sclerosis, enrolled in a pregnancy study. The sample in question was peripheral blood, obtained in the third trimester of pregnancy. CDR3 protein: CASSLGRYHNEQFF. The CDR3 region has the DNA TGTGCCAGCAGCTTAGGGCGGTACCACAATGAGCAGTTCTTC.